Each of the 31 T cell receptor beta chains below was sequenced from the same sample in a study of HIV-infected children after antiretroviral therapy interruption. The TCR library was built from RNA with a 3' RACE protocol and unique molecular identifiers. MiXCR was run by TCRdb on the 3' RACE reads, yielding one entry per CDR3 protein. The sample consists of about 89,000 distinct CDR3 sequences, approximately 6.9% of them appearing once. The treatment here: PENTA 11 planned treatment interruption arm or continuous ART arm. The source was CD45RA+ CD4+ T cells from PBMCs, pooled from several time points, collected from a donor given antiretroviral therapy, either interrupted or continuous. The subset is: naive CD4+ CD45RA+ CD45RO- T cells. These TCRs come from a pool of human donors with HIV.

This clonotype came up a few times. The J gene is TRBJ2-7, the V gene TRBV12-5; D not resolved. V shed 4 bases and J shed 3 bases, with 4 bases lying between them. This CDR3 region has 11 residues. Germline-derived CDR1 and CDR2 are LGHNT and FRNRAP. CDR3 DNA: TGTGCTAGTGGTTGGAACTACGAGCAGTACTTC. Protein sequence: CASGWNYEQYF. Variable domain in full (rest from reference TRBV12-5 and TRBJ2-7): DARVTQTPRHKVTEMGQEVTMRCQPILGHNTVFWYRQTMMQGLELLAYFRNRAPLDDSGMPKDRFSAEMPDATLATLKIQPSEPRDSAVYFCASGWNYEQYFGPGTRLTVT.

Ten or more counts support this clonotype. V gene TRBV20-1 combines with J gene TRBJ2-5; 9 bases map to TRBD2. The junction had 13 bases not matched to a gene; V was cut back by 7 bases and J by 7 bases. Germline values: CDR1 DFQATT, CDR2 SNEGSKA (reference sequence). The CDR3 extends over 14 amino acids. The CDR3, as DNA: TGCAGTGGTGACGCTACTAGCGGGTTTGGGACCCAGTACTTC. This translates into CSGDATSGFGTQYF.

This clonotype has a count of ten or more. The chain employs TRBV24-1 and TRBJ2-3; D unclear. V lost 0 bases and J lost 4, with 4 bases in between. The CDR3 sequence is 13 residues long. Germline V gene lookup returns CDR1 KGHDR and CDR2 SFDVKD. Written as DNA, the CDR3 is TGTGCCACCAGTGATTTGCCGGCAGATACGCAGTATTTT. It codes for CATSDLPADTQYF.

This clonotype has a count of ten or more. The genes are TRBV28 and TRBJ2-7, with 7 positions matching TRBD2. Trimming cost V 7 bases and J 1 base; bases outside gene matches: 7. This CDR3 has 14 residues. In germline, CDR1 is MDHEN, CDR2 SYDVKM. The CDR3 coding sequence is TGTGCCAGCAAGCTGGGGGGGTCGTCCTACGAGCAGTACTTC. Its protein is CASKLGGSSYEQYF.

The table lists this clonotype with many counts. The chain is built from TRBV19 and TRBJ1-4, with unresolved D. Trimming removed 6 bases at V and 0 bases at J, with 14 bases between. Germline V gives CDR1 LNHDA, CDR2 SQIVND (reference sequence). The CDR3 is made up of 16 amino acids. This chain's CDR3 is CASSTRHLATNEKLFF. For the CDR3, the DNA is TGTGCCAGTAGCACCCGACATCTTGCAACTAATGAAAAACTGTTTTTT. The variable domain in full, completed from reference TRBV19 and TRBJ1-4, reads DGGITQSPKYLFRKEGQNVTLSCEQNLNHDAMYWYRQDPGQGLRLIYYSQIVNDFQKGDIAEGYSVSREKKESFPLTVTSAQKNPTAFYLCASSTRHLATNEKLFFGSGTQLSVL.

There are many counts of this clonotype. The chain employs TRBV10-1 and TRBJ2-1, with 7 nucleotides matching TRBD1. V shed 7 bases, J shed 5 bases, and the junction held 8 bases outside the gene matches. Looked up from germline, CDR1 is WNHNN and CDR2 is SYGVQD (reference sequence). The CDR3 is made up of 14 amino acids. The CDR3 DNA reads as TGCGCCAGCAAACCAGGGGGACCGAACAATGAGCAGTTCTTC. It translates to CASKPGGPNNEQFF.

This clonotype was counted many times. The chain has TRBV11-3 and TRBJ2-3, with TRBD2 matching over 9 bases. Trimming removed 4 bases from V and 2 bases from J; junction bases left unmatched: 4. This CDR3 contains 15 residues. Germline CDR1 SGHNT, CDR2 YENEEA. The CDR3 bases are TGTGCCAGCAGCTCGGGACTAGCCCTCACAGATACGCAGTATTTT. It is translated as CASSSGLALTDTQYF.

This clonotype was observed a handful of times. The J gene is TRBJ1-4, the V gene TRBV29-1, with D possibly being TRBD1 (5 bases). The CDR3 has 13 residues. Germline lookup yields CDR1 SQVTM and CDR2 ANQGSEA. The ends were cut back, 2 bases at V and 4 bases at J, with 8 bases in the middle. The CDR3 nucleotides read TGCAGCGTTGAACTCCAGGGTAATGAAAAACTGTTTTTT. This sequence encodes CSVELQGNEKLFF.

This clonotype occurred many times. The chain couples TRBV6-5 to TRBJ2-5; D ambiguous. Per the germline V gene, CDR1 is MNHEY and CDR2 is SVGAGI. V gave up 8 bases and J gave up 5 bases, with 12 bases separating them. CDR3 length: 12 amino acids. CDR3 sequence: CASANMGETQYF. In DNA form, the CDR3 reads TGTGCCAGCGCTAACATGGGGGAGACCCAGTACTTC.

At least ten counts were recorded for this clonotype. J is TRBJ1-6 and V is TRBV7-8; D is perhaps TRBD1 (6 bases). CDR1 is SGHVS and CDR2 is FQNEAQ in the germline V gene. This CDR3 spans 14 amino acids. V was pared by 5 bases and J by 7 bases, with 12 bases between. The CDR3 sequence: CASSTRQENSPLHF. CDR3 DNA sequence: TGTGCCAGCAGCACCCGACAGGAGAATTCACCCCTCCACTTT.

To note about this clonotype: Being one base from a much bigger clone, this may be a read error. The rearrangement uses TRBV12-3 or TRBV12-4 and TRBJ2-7, with D possibly matching TRBD2 (5 bases). V was shortened by 6 bases and J by 2 bases, with 11 bases between the two germline ends. The CDR3 spans 13 residues. CDR3 DNA: TGTGCCAGCAGACGGGGTTTAGCCTACGAGCAGTACTTC. Protein: CASRRGLAYEQYF.

This chain links TRBV4-2 with TRBJ2-5; possible D gene TRBD2, 5 bases. The CDR3 consists of 14 residues. The V gene lost 4 bases and the J gene lost 3 bases, with 12 bases spanning the gap. Per the germline V gene, CDR1 is LGHNA and CDR2 is YNFKEQ. The CDR3 is CASSPWQRKETQYF. CDR3 in DNA: TGTGCCAGCAGCCCCTGGCAGCGGAAAGAGACCCAGTACTTC.

This clonotype appeared many times. This chain joins TRBV19 and TRBJ2-1, with D hard to call. The CDR3 length is 14 residues. V was clipped by 3 bases and J by 7 bases, with 13 bases between them. Germline lookup yields CDR1 LNHDA and CDR2 SQIVND (reference sequence). CDR3 protein: CASSIPSTWNEQFF. CDR3 bases: TGTGCCAGTAGTATCCCCTCTACCTGGAATGAGCAGTTCTTC.

The rearrangement links TRBV12-3 or TRBV12-4 to TRBJ1-1, with D possibly matching TRBD1 (5 bases). The CDR3 sequence is 18 residues long. The V gene lost 2 bases and the J gene lost 3 bases, with 22 bases spanning the gap. The CDR3: CASSLIPTRSGRYTEAFF. The CDR3 bases are TGTGCCAGCAGTTTAATCCCAACGAGGTCAGGGCGGTACACTGAAGCTTTCTTT.

With respect to this clonotype: This may come from a read error, since a much larger clone is one base off. The rearrangement uses TRBV5-1 and TRBJ1-1; D remains ambiguous. Germline assignment: CDR1 SGHRS and CDR2 YFSETQ. The CDR3 loop spans 14 amino acids. Trimming removed 0 bases from V and 0 bases from J, with 6 bases in between. As DNA, the CDR3 is TGCGCCAGCAGCTTGGGCCCAGTGAACACTGAAGCTTTCTTT. Encoded protein: CASSLGPVNTEAFF.

This clonotype was detected many times. The chain combines TRBV20-1 with TRBJ2-4, with no clear D. Deletions cut 5 bases from V and 0 bases from J, with 8 bases between. The V gene's germline CDR1 is DFQATT and CDR2 SNEGSKA (reference sequence). This CDR3 region has 13 residues. The CDR3 region is CSALRLAKNIQYF. Here the CDR3 DNA reads TGCAGTGCTCTCCGCTTAGCCAAAAACATTCAGTACTTC.

The sample holds many counts of this clonotype. The chain recombines TRBV5-1 with TRBJ2-3; 10 nucleotides agree with TRBD2. Germline CDR1 and CDR2: SGHRS and YFSETQ. Trimming took 2 bases from V and 6 from J; bases not matched to a gene: 9. This CDR3 comprises 16 residues. The CDR3 region has the DNA TGCGCCAGCAGCTTAGCGGGGGGGCGATTTATGGATACGCAGTATTTT. It codes for CASSLAGGRFMDTQYF.

This clonotype appeared a few times. The genes are TRBV7-2 and TRBJ2-2; the D gene could be TRBD1 or TRBD2 (5 bases each). V was shortened by 6 bases and J by 1 base, with 18 bases between the two germline ends. The CDR3 is made up of 17 amino acids. The V gene's germline CDR1 is SGHTA and CDR2 FQGNSA. DNA of the CDR3: TGTGCCAGCAGGCCAAGGGGTTGGGACCAGAACACCGGGGAGCTGTTTTTT. Residues: CASRPRGWDQNTGELFF.

The table lists this clonotype with many counts. The chain couples TRBV24-1 to TRBJ2-5, with D tentatively TRBD2 (5 bases). The germline V and J ends were trimmed by 10 bases and 4 bases, with 15 bases remaining between them. There are 13 residues in the CDR3. Germline V lookup: CDR1 KGHDR, CDR2 SFDVKD. The CDR3 coding sequence is TGTGCCACATCTGACCGGAGGTCAGAGACCCAGTACTTC. Translation gives CATSDRRSETQYF.

This clonotype was observed at least ten times. The chain couples TRBV6-1 to TRBJ2-5; D not resolved. This CDR3 region has 15 residues. The V gene's germline CDR1 is MNHNS and CDR2 SASEGT. Trimming shortened V by 2 bases and J by 5 bases, and 15 bases separated the two germline ends. CDR3 residues: CASSEPGPVVETQYF. CDR3 bases: TGTGCCAGCAGTGAACCGGGCCCAGTGGTGGAGACCCAGTACTTC.

This clonotype appeared many times. V gene TRBV7-9 combines with J gene TRBJ1-5; unclear D gene. Germline CDR1 is SEHNR and CDR2 is FQNEAQ (reference sequence). The length of the CDR3 is 12 residues. Trimming stripped 1 base from V and 7 bases from J, with 5 bases between. The DNA for the CDR3 is TGTGCCAGCAGCTTAGGAGGACAGCCCCAGCATTTT. Protein product: CASSLGGQPQHF.

The chain combines TRBV12-3 or TRBV12-4 with TRBJ1-5; no definite D call. The CDR3 runs to 15 residues. Trimming removed 6 bases from V and 3 bases from J, with 15 bases in between. CDR3 loop: CASRKGGPINQPQHF. The CDR3 DNA reads TGTGCCAGCAGGAAGGGCGGTCCCATCAATCAGCCCCAGCATTTT.

This clonotype was seen repeatedly, ten times or more. The genes are TRBV5-1 and TRBJ1-2; possible D gene TRBD1, 5 bases. The ends were cut back, 0 bases at V and 8 bases at J, with 11 bases in the middle. The CDR3 covers 13 residues. The germline V gene encodes CDR1 SGHRS and CDR2 YFSETQ. The CDR3 reads CASSLAPGEGYTF. The CDR3 DNA sequence: TGCGCCAGCAGCTTGGCGCCGGGGGAGGGCTACACCTTC.

This chain's CDR3 is CATSRIRNTEAFF. For the CDR3, the DNA is TGTGCCACCAGCAGAATCAGGAACACTGAAGCTTTCTTT. J is TRBJ1-1 and V is TRBV15; D ambiguous. Trimming shortened V by 2 bases and J by 1 base, and 5 bases separated the two germline ends. The CDR3 extends over 13 amino acids. CDR1 and CDR2 (germline): LNHNV, YYDKDF (reference sequence).

In its sample, this clonotype was seen a few times. V and J are TRBV5-1 and TRBJ1-2; 8 bases fit TRBD1. Trimming removed 6 bases from V and 6 bases from J; junction bases left unmatched: 7. CDR3 length: 13 amino acids. Germline assignment: CDR1 SGHRS and CDR2 YFSETQ. The CDR3 loop reads CASTTGEVDGYTF. DNA for the CDR3: TGCGCCAGCACGACAGGGGAAGTAGATGGCTACACCTTC.

Only a few counts were recorded for this clonotype. The chain links TRBV3-1 to TRBJ1-1, with a tentative D call TRBD1 (5 bases). Germline CDR1 is LGHDT and CDR2 is YNNKEL (reference sequence). The CDR3 spans 14 residues. V lost 7 bases, J lost 0 bases, and 12 bases lay in between. As DNA, the CDR3 is TGTGCCAGCAAGACAGCAAACATGAACACTGAAGCTTTCTTT. This encodes CASKTANMNTEAFF. The variable domain in full, completed from reference TRBV3-1 and TRBJ1-1, reads DTAVSQTPKYLVTQMGNDKSIKCEQNLGHDTMYWYKQDSKKFLKIMFSYNNKELIINETVPNRFSPKSPDKAHLNLHINSLELGDSAVYFCASKTANMNTEAFFGQGTRLTVV.

This clonotype was recorded many times. The CDR3 DNA follows: TGTGCCAGCAGCAATGCCAACGTCCTGACTTTC. As protein: CASSNANVLTF. The V call is TRBV3-1, the J call TRBJ2-6; no clear D gene. V dropped 5 bases and J dropped 7 bases, with 3 bases sitting between them. This CDR3 has 11 residues. The germline CDR1 and CDR2 sequences are LGHDT and YNNKEL (reference sequence).

In this sample, this clonotype turned up many times. The rearrangement links TRBV7-2 to TRBJ1-6; a possible D gene is TRBD1 (5 bases). V lost 7 bases, J lost 8 bases, and 15 bases lay in between. The germline CDR1 and CDR2 sequences are SGHTA and FQGNSA. CDR3 length: 14 residues. The DNA of the CDR3 is TGTGCCAGCAATCGGGGCGCGATGGATTCACCCCTCCACTTT. Protein: CASNRGAMDSPLHF.

A few counts support this clonotype. The J gene is TRBJ1-2, the V gene TRBV19; 9 bases are shared with TRBD1. J lost 2 bases, V lost 5 bases, and 6 bases had no gene match. This CDR3 has 15 residues. Germline values: CDR1 LNHDA, CDR2 SQIVND (reference sequence). The CDR3 loop is CASSAHRGQNYGYTF. Here the CDR3 DNA reads TGTGCCAGTAGTGCACACAGGGGGCAGAACTATGGCTACACCTTC.

The chain recombines TRBV12-3 or TRBV12-4 with TRBJ1-6; no clear D. V lost 1 base, J lost 7 bases, and 14 bases lay in between. The CDR3 runs 16 residues. CDR3: CASSLEVAGGNSPLHF. The CDR3, as DNA: TGTGCCAGCAGTTTAGAGGTCGCAGGAGGCAATTCACCCCTCCACTTT.

This clonotype has at least ten counts. V gene TRBV14 combines with J gene TRBJ1-2; no definite D call. V was clipped by 4 bases and J by 4 bases, with 13 bases between them. Germline V gene sequence: CDR1 SGHDN, CDR2 FVKESK. The CDR3 has 14 amino acids. CDR3 protein: CASSRYSVGYGYTF. CDR3 bases: TGTGCCAGCAGCCGCTACAGTGTCGGCTATGGCTACACCTTC.